A selection of T cell receptor beta chains follows, all from one sample in a study of OX40 agonist ivuxolimab in advanced cancers. The method was immunoSEQ multiplex PCR; TCRdb's version includes in-frame clones alone and lacks a portion of them. This table holds roughly 87,000 clones, about 90% found once. This material consisted of CD4+ or CD8+ T cells sorted from blood, taken in a trial of the OX40 agonist ivuxolimab. These receptors all stem from an adult with an advanced solid tumor such as melanoma, head and neck, liver or kidney cancer. Both conserved end residues are part of each CDR3. The D gene is left open where the match is weak. Only some rows state a clone size, as once, few, many or a class for expanded clones.

DNA: TGCGCCAGCAGCTTGGTTGGAGTTTCACCCCTCCACTTT
CDR3: CASSLVGVSPLHF
size: -
V: TRBV5-1
D: -
J: TRBJ1-6

DNA: TGTGCCAGCAGCTTATATCCAGCGGGGGGTAAAGAGACCCAGTACTTC
CDR3: CASSLYPAGGKETQYF
size: -
V: TRBV11-1
D: TRBD2
J: TRBJ2-5

DNA: TGCAGCGTCCCCGGACTAGCAACAGATACGCAGTATTTT
CDR3: CSVPGLATDTQYF
size: once
V: TRBV29-1
D: TRBD2
J: TRBJ2-3

DNA: TGCGCCAGCAGCCAAGCCGGGCTCAAGTACTTC
CDR3: CASSQAGLKYF
size: -
V: TRBV4-1
D: -
J: TRBJ2-7

DNA: TGTGCCAGCAGTTCGGGGTTGGACAGGGAAGAAGACGAGCAGTACTTC
CDR3: CASSSGLDREEDEQYF
size: once
V: TRBV27
D: TRBD1
J: TRBJ2-7

DNA: TGTGCCAGCTCACCACCTTTGAGCGTGAGCTCCTACAATGAGCAGTTCTTC
CDR3: CASSPPLSVSSYNEQFF
size: -
V: TRBV18
D: -
J: TRBJ2-1

DNA: TGTGCCAGCAGCTTAGAGGGGGTACTACTACCATCCACTGAAGCTTTCTTT
CDR3: CASSLEGVLLPSTEAFF
size: -
V: TRBV11-2
D: -
J: TRBJ1-1

DNA: TGTGCCAGTAGTATTCCCGGGACAGGGGGCGAGCAGTACTTC
CDR3: CASSIPGTGGEQYF
size: once
V: TRBV19
D: TRBD1
J: TRBJ2-7

DNA: TGTGCCAGCTGGGGACAGGGCGAATACTACGAGCAGTACTTC
CDR3: CASWGQGEYYEQYF
size: -
V: TRBV27
D: TRBD1
J: TRBJ2-7

DNA: TGTGCCAGCAGTGAATTCGCGGACGAGCAGTACTTC
CDR3: CASSEFADEQYF
size: -
V: TRBV6-1
D: -
J: TRBJ2-7

DNA: TGCGCCAGCAGCCAAGCACAGGGGGGCTCCTACAATGAGCAGTTCTTC
CDR3: CASSQAQGGSYNEQFF
size: -
V: TRBV4-1
D: TRBD1
J: TRBJ2-1

DNA: TGTGCCAGCAACACAGGGGTGGAGGAGACCCAGTACTTC
CDR3: CASNTGVEETQYF
size: -
V: TRBV21-1
D: -
J: TRBJ2-5

DNA: TGTGCCAGCAGTCCAATTACCCCCTGGGGAAGCTCCTACGAGCAGTACTTC
CDR3: CASSPITPWGSSYEQYF
size: -
V: TRBV27
D: -
J: TRBJ2-7

DNA: TGTGCCAGCAGCTTGGGGTCGGATGGCTACACCTTC
CDR3: CASSLGSDGYTF
size: -
V: TRBV7-2
D: -
J: TRBJ1-2

DNA: TGTGCCAGCAGCCTCCCAACGAGCGGGGGGCTCACAGATACGCAGTATTTT
CDR3: CASSLPTSGGLTDTQYF
size: -
V: TRBV4-2
D: TRBD2
J: TRBJ2-3

DNA: TGCGCCAGCAGCCAAGCGGACGGCTGGGGCAATCAGCCCCAGCATTTT
CDR3: CASSQADGWGNQPQHF
size: -
V: TRBV4-1
D: -
J: TRBJ1-5

DNA: TGTGCCAGCAGTCCAGACAGGGGTTGGAGCGAGCAGTACTTC
CDR3: CASSPDRGWSEQYF
size: -
V: TRBV27
D: TRBD1
J: TRBJ2-7

DNA: TGTGCCAGCAGCCCCCCACAGGGGGTAAGCAATCAGCCCCAGCATTTT
CDR3: CASSPPQGVSNQPQHF
size: -
V: TRBV2
D: TRBD1
J: TRBJ1-5

DNA: TGTGCCAGCAGCTTTGTGACTAGCGGGCCCGGGGAGCTGTTTTTT
CDR3: CASSFVTSGPGELFF
size: -
V: TRBV5-6
D: TRBD2
J: TRBJ2-2

DNA: TGTGCCAGCAGCCCCCGGGGGACCGAAGGAGATACGCAGTATTTT
CDR3: CASSPRGTEGDTQYF
size: -
V: TRBV7-3
D: -
J: TRBJ2-3

DNA: TGTGCCAGCGGGGAACAGGGAAATATTTACTACGAGCAGTACTTC
CDR3: CASGEQGNIYYEQYF
size: -
V: TRBV2
D: -
J: TRBJ2-7

DNA: TGTGCCAGCCTATCTGCAGGACCCTTCTATGGCTACACCTTC
CDR3: CASLSAGPFYGYTF
size: -
V: TRBV9
D: -
J: TRBJ1-2

DNA: TGTGCCAGCAGTTTTGGTAGCGGGGGGTACGAGCAGTACTTC
CDR3: CASSFGSGGYEQYF
size: -
V: TRBV28
D: TRBD2
J: TRBJ2-7